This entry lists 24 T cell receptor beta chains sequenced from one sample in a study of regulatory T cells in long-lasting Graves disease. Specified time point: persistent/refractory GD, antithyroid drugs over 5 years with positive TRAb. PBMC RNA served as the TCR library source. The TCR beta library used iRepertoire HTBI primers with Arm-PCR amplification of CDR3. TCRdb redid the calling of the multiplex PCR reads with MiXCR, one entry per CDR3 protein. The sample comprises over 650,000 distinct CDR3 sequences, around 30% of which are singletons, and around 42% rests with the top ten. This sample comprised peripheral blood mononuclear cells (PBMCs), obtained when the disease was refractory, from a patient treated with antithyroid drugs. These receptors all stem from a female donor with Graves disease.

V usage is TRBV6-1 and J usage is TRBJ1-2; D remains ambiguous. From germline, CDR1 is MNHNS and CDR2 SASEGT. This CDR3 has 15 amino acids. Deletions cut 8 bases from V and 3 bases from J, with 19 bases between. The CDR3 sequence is CASAPSGIPYYGYTF. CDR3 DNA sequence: TGTGCCAGCGCCCCTAGCGGGATTCCCTACTATGGCTACACCTTC.

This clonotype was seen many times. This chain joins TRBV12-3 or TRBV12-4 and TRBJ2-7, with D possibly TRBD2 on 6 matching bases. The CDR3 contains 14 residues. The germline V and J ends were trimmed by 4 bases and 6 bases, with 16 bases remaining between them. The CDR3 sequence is CASSSEGQSGEQYF. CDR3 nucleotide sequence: TGTGCCAGCAGTTCGGAGGGCCAGTCGGGCGAGCAGTACTTC.

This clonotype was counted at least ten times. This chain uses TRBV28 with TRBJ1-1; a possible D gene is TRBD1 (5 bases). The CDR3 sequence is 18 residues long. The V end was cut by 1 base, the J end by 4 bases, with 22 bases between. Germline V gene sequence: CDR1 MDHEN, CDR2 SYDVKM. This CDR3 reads CASSLYGLQDGGITEAFF. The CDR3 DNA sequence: TGTGCCAGCAGTTTATATGGGTTACAGGACGGGGGGATCACTGAAGCTTTCTTT.

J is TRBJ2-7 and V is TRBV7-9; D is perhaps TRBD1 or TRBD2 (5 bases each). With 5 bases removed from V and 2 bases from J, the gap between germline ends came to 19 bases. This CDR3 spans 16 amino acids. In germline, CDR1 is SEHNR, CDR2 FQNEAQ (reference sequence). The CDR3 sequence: CASSPPQGVFTYEQYF. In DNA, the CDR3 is TGTGCCAGCAGCCCCCCCCAGGGAGTCTTCACCTACGAGCAGTACTTC.

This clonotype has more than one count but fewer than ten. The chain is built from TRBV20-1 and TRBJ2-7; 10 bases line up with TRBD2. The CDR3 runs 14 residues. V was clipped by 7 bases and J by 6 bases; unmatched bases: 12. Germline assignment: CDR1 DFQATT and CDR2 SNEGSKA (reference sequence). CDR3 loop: CSVPSGRASREQYF. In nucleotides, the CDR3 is TGCAGTGTCCCGAGCGGGAGGGCCTCCCGCGAGCAGTACTTC.

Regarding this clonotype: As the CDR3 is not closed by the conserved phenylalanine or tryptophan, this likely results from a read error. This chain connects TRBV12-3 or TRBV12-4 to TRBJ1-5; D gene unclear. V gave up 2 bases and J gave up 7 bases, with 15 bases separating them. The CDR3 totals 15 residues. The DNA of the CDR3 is TGTGCCAGCAGTTTAAGCCGGGCAAATGGGCAGCCCCAGCATCTT. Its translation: CASSLSRANGQPQHL.

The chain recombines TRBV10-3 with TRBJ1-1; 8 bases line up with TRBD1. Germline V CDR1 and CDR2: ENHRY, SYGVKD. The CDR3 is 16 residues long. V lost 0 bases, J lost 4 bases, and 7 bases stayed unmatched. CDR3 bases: TGTGCCATCAGTGAGTCGAAACAGGGGGTTGGCACTGAAGCTTTCTTT. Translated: CAISESKQGVGTEAFF.

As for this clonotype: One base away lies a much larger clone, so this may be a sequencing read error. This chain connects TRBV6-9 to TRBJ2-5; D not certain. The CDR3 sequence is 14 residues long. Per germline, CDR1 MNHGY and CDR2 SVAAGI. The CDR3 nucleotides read TGTGCCAGCAGTTCCATGGGCTACCAAGAGGCCCAGTACTTC. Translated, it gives CASSSMGYQEAQYF.

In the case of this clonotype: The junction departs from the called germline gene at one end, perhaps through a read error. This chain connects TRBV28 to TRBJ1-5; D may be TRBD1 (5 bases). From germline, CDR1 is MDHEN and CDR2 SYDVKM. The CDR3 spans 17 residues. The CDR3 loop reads CAGSPYMGRGYNQPQHF. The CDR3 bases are TGTGCCGGCAGTCCCTATATGGGTAGGGGCTACAATCAGCCCCAGCATTTT.

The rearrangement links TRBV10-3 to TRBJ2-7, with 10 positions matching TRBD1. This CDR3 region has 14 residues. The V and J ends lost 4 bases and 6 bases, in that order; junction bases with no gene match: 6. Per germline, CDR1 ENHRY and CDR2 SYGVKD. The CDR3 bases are TGTGCCATCAGTGTTTCCGGGACAGGGGTCGAGCAGTACTTC. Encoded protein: CAISVSGTGVEQYF.

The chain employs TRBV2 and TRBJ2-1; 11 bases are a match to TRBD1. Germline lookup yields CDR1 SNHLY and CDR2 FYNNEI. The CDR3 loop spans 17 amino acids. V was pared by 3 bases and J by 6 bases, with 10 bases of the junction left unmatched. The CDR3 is CASSDIRTGGRSNEQFF. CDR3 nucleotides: TGTGCCAGCAGTGATATCCGGACAGGGGGCCGTAGCAATGAGCAGTTCTTC.

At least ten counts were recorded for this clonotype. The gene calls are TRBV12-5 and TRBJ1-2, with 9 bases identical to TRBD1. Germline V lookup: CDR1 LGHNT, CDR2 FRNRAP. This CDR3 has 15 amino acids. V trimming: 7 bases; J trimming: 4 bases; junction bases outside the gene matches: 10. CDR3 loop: CASAPGTGNSYGYTF. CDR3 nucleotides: TGTGCTAGTGCCCCCGGGACAGGGAATTCCTATGGCTACACCTTC.

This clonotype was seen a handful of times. CDR3 sequence (DNA): TGTGCCACTACCAGGGACAGTGGAATCCTCCCTGAAGCTTTCTTT. Amino acids: CATTRDSGILPEAFF. The chain joins TRBV19 to TRBJ1-1; 7 bases are shared with TRBD1. The germline gives CDR1 LNHDA, CDR2 SQIVND (reference sequence). Trimming removed 10 bases from V and 6 bases from J; junction bases left unmatched: 17. The CDR3 totals 15 residues.

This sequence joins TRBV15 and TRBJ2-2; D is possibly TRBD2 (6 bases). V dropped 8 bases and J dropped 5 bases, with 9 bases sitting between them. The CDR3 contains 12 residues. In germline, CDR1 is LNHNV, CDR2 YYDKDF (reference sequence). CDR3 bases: TGTGCCACCTGGGGGAGGACCGGGGAGCTGTTTTTT. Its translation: CATWGRTGELFF.

In DNA form, the CDR3 reads TGTGCCATCAGGGCAGGGGGCAACTCCTACGAGCAGTACTTC. This codes for CAIRAGGNSYEQYF. V usage is TRBV10-3 and J usage is TRBJ2-7; 8 nucleotides line up with TRBD1. V dropped 6 bases and J dropped 0; count of bases not matched to a gene: 4. Germline values: CDR1 ENHRY, CDR2 SYGVKD. This CDR3 is built from 14 residues.

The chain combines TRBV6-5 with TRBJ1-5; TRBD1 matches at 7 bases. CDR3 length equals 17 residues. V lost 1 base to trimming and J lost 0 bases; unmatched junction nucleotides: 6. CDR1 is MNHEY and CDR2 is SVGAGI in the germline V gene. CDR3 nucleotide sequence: TGTGCCAGCAGTTACTGGGGGACAGTTCTTAGCAATCAGCCCCAGCATTTT. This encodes CASSYWGTVLSNQPQHF.

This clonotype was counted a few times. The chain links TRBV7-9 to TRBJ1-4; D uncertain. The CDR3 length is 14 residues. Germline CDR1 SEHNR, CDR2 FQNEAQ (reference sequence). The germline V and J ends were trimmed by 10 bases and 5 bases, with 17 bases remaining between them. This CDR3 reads CATKLGESNEKLFF. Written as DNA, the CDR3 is TGTGCCACCAAGCTCGGGGAGTCGAATGAAAAACTGTTTTTT.

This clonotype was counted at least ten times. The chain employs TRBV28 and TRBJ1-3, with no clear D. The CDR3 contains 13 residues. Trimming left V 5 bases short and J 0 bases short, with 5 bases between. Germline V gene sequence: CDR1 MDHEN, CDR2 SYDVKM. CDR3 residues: CASSPISGNTIYF. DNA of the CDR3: TGTGCCAGCAGTCCGATCTCTGGAAACACCATATATTTT.

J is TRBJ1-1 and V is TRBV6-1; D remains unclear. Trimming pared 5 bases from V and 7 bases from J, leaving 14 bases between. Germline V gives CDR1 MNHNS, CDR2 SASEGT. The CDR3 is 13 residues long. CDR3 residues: CASSRTYLNEAFF. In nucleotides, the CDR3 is TGTGCCAGCAGTCGGACTTACCTTAATGAAGCTTTCTTT.

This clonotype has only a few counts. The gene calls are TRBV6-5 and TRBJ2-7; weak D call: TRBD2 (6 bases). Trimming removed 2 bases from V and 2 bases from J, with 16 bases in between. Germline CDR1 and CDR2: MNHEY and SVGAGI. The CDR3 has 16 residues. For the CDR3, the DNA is TGTGCCAGCAGTTACCGTAGGCTAGCGCAAACCTACGAGCAGTACTTC. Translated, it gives CASSYRRLAQTYEQYF.

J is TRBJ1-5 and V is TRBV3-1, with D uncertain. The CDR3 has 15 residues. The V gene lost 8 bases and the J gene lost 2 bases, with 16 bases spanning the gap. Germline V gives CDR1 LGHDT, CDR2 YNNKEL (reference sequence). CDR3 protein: CASGPDSSGNQPQHF. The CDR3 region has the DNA TGTGCCAGCGGTCCCGACTCGAGTGGCAATCAGCCCCAGCATTTT.

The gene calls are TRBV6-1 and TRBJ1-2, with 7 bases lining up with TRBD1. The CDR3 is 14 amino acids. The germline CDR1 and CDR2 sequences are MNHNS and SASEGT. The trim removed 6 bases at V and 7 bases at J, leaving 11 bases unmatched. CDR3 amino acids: CASRLTGDSSGYTF. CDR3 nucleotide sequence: TGTGCCAGCAGGCTAACAGGGGACTCGTCTGGCTACACCTTC.

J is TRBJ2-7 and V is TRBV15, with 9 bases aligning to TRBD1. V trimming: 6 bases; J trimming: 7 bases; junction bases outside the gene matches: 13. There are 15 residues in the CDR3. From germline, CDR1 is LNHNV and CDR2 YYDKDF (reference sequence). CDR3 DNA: TGTGCCACCAGGGGTGGAACAGGGGGCGGGATTGAGCAGTACTTC. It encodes CATRGGTGGGIEQYF.

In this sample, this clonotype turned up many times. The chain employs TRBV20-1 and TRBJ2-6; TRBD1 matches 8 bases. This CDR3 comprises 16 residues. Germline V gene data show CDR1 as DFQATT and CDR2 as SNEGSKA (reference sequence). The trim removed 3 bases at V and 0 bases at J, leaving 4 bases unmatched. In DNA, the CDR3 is TGCAGTGCTAGGCAGGGGGCAAGCTCTGGGGCCAACGTCCTGACTTTC. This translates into CSARQGASSGANVLTF.